This TCR beta chain was obtained from a study of cytomegalovirus exposure and HLA in healthy donors. Primers: 60 Vbeta forward and 13 Jbeta reverse. Study processing details: Approximately 78 million unique TCR beta chains, 9.5 million to 11 million of them shared, were counted by a later analysis. The repertoire was sequenced with immunoSEQ multiplex PCR; TCRdb's copy has only in-frame clones and lacks some. That table furnishes V, J and clone size, whereas the DNA furnished D and trimming. The profile shows roughly 100,000 clones, approximately 77% of them singletons. This clone appeared once. The antigen is not known. The study, taken as a whole, reports: The study flagged approximately 180 TCR beta chains as cytomegalovirus-associated. Productive status was seen about 87% or about 30% of the time for most TCR beta V segments in an earlier analysis.

This receptor was taken from a human donor in good health. The sample consisted of PBMCs.

The CDR3 loop is CASSLVRNTEAFF. The CDR3 DNA follows: TGTGCCAGCAGCTTAGTGAGGAACACTGAAGCTTTCTTT. The genes are TRBV7-2 and TRBJ1-1; D not certain. The CDR3 consists of 13 residues. The V end lost 1 base, the J end lost 1 base, and 4 bases lay between the germline ends. Looked up from germline, CDR1 is SGHTA and CDR2 is FQGNSA.